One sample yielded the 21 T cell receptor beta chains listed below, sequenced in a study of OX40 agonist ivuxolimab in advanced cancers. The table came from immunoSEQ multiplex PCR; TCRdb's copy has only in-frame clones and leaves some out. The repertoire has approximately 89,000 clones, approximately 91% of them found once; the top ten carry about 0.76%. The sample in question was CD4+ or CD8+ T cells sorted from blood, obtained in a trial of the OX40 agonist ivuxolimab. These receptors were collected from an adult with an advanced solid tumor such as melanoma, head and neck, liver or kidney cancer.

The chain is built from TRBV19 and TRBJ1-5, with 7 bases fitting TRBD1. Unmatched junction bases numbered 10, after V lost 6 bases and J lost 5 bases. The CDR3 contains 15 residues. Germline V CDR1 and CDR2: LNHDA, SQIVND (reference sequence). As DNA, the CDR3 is TGTGCCAGTAGGAGAGACAGGGTCGCGGATCAGCCCCAGCATTTT. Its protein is CASRRDRVADQPQHF.

CDR3 in DNA: TGCGCCAGCAGACCAAACAGGGGGCTCAATTACAATGAGCAGTTCTTC. Encoded protein: CASRPNRGLNYNEQFF. This rearrangement joins TRBV23-1 to TRBJ2-1; the match to TRBD1 covers 9 bases. TRBV23-1 is sorted into the ORF group, with uncertain function. This CDR3 region has 16 residues. Trimming at V came to 6 bases and at J to 4 bases, leaving 10 bases not matched to a gene.

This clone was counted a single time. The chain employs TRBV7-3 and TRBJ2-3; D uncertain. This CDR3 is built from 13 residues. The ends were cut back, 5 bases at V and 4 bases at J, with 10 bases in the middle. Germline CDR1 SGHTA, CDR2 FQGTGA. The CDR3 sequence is CASSQAWADTQYF. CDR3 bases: TGTGCCAGCAGCCAAGCGTGGGCAGATACGCAGTATTTT.

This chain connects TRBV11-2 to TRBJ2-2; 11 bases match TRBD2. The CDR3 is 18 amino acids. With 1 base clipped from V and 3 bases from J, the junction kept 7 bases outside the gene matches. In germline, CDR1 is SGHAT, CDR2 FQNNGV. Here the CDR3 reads CASSLVFSGRAYTGELFF. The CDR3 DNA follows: TGTGCCAGCAGCTTAGTATTTAGCGGGAGGGCCTACACCGGGGAGCTGTTTTTT.

The CDR3 reads CASGTVNEKLFF. The CDR3 DNA sequence: TGTGCCAGCGGGACGGTAAATGAAAAACTGTTTTTT. The rearrangement links TRBV19 to TRBJ1-4, with D possibly being TRBD1 (5 bases). Trimming removed 9 bases at V and 5 bases at J, with 10 bases between. The CDR3 totals 12 residues. From germline, CDR1 is LNHDA and CDR2 SQIVND (reference sequence).

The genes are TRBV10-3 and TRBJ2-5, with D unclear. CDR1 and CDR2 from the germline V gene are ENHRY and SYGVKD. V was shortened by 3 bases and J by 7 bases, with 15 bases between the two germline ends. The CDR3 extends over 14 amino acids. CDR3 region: CAISESRAGGTQYF. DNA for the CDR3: TGTGCCATCAGTGAATCTCGGGCAGGCGGGACCCAGTACTTC.

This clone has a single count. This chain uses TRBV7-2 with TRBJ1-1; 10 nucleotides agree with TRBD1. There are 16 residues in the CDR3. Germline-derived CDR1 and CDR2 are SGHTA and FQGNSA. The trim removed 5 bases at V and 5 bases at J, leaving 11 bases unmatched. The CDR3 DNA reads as TGTGCCAGCAGCCCCAGGGGGGGACAGGGGAAAACTGAAGCTTTCTTT. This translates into CASSPRGGQGKTEAFF. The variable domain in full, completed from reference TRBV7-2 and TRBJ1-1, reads GAGVSQSPSNKVTEKGKDVELRCDPISGHTALYWYRQSLGQGLEFLIYFQGNSAPDKSGLPSDRFSAERTGGSVSTLTIQRTQQEDSAVYLCASSPRGGQGKTEAFFGQGTRLTVV.

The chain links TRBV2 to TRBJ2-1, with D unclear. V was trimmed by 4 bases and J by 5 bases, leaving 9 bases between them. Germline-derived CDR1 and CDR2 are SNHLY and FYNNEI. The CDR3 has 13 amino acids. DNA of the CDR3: TGTGCCAGCAGTGTGGAGAGGAACAATGAGCAGTTCTTC. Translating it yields CASSVERNNEQFF.

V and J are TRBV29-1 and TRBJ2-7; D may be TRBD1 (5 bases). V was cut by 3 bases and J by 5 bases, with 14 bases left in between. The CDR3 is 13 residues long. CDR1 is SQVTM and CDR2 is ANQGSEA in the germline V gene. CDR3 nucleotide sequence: TGCAGCGTTGAGCTCCAGGGTGGTGACGAGCAGTACTTC. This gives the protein CSVELQGGDEQYF.

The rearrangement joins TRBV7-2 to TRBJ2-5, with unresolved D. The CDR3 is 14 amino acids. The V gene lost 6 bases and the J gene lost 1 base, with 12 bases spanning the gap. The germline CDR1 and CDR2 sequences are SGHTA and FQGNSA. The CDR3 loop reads CASSPGRTQETQYF. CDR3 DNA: TGTGCCAGCAGTCCCGGAAGGACCCAAGAGACCCAGTACTTC. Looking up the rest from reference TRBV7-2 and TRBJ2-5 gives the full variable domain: GAGVSQSPSNKVTEKGKDVELRCDPISGHTALYWYRQSLGQGLEFLIYFQGNSAPDKSGLPSDRFSAERTGGSVSTLTIQRTQQEDSAVYLCASSPGRTQETQYFGPGTRLLVL.

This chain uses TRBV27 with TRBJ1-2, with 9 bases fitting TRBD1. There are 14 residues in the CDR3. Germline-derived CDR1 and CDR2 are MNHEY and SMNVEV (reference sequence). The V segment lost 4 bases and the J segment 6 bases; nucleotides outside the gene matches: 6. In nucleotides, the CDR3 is TGTGCCAGCAGTTCCGGGACAGGGATAGATGGCTACACCTTC. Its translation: CASSSGTGIDGYTF.

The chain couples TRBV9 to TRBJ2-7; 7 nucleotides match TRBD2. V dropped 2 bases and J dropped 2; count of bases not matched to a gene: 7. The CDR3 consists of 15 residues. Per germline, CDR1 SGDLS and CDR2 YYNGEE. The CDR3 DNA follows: TGTGCCAGCAGCGTCTCCGGAGCGGGGACCTACGAGCAGTACTTC. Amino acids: CASSVSGAGTYEQYF.

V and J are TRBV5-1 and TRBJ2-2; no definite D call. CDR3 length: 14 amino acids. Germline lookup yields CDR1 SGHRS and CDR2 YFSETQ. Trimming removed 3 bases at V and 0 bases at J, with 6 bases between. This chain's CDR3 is CASSWNSNTGELFF. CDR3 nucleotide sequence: TGCGCCAGCAGCTGGAACTCGAACACCGGGGAGCTGTTTTTT.

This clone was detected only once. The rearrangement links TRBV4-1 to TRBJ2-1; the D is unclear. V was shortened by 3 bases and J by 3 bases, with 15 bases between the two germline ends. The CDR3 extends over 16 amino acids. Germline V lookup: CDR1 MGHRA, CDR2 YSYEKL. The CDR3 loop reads CASSQQADLNYNEQFF. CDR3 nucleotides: TGCGCCAGCAGCCAGCAGGCCGACCTAAACTACAATGAGCAGTTCTTC.

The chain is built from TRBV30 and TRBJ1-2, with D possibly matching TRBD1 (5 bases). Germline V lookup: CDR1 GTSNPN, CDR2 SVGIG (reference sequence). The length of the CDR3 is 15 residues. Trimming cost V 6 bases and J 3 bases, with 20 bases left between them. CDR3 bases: TGTGCCTGCCCCCCTACCGGGGCATTGGACTATGGCTACACCTTC. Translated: CACPPTGALDYGYTF.

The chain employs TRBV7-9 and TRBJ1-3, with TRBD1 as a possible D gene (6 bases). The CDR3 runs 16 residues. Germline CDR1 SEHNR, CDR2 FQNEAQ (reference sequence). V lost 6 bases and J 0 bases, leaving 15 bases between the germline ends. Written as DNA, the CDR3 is TGTGCCAGCAGACCTAGTACAGGGAGCTCTGGAAACACCATATATTTT. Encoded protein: CASRPSTGSSGNTIYF.

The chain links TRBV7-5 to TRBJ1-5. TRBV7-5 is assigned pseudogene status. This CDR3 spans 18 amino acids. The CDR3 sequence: CVRSPREGGVHSNQPQHF. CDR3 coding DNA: TGTGTCAGAAGCCCCAGGGAGGGGGGTGTCCATAGCAATCAGCCCCAGCATTTT.

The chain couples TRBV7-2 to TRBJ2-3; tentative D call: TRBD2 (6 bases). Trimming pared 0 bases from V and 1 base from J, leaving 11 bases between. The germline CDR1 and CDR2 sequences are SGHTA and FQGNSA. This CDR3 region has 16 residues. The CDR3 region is CASSLASGGGTDTQYF. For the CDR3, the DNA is TGTGCCAGCAGCTTAGCGTCTGGCGGGGGCACAGATACGCAGTATTTT.

CDR3 nucleotides: TGCGCCAGCAGCTTGGGGTCGGGAGGTCGTCAAGAGACCCAGTACTTC. Translating it yields CASSLGSGGRQETQYF. This rearrangement joins TRBV5-1 to TRBJ2-5, with 7 bases matching TRBD2. The V gene's germline CDR1 is SGHRS and CDR2 YFSETQ. The ends lost 0 bases at V and 2 bases at J; junction bases unmatched: 7. This CDR3 spans 16 amino acids.

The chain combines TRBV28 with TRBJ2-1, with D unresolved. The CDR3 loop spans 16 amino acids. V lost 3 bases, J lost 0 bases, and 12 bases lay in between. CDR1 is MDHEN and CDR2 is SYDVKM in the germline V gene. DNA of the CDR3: TGTGCCAGCAGTTTCGGTACTGCGAGCTCCTACAATGAGCAGTTCTTC. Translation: CASSFGTASSYNEQFF.

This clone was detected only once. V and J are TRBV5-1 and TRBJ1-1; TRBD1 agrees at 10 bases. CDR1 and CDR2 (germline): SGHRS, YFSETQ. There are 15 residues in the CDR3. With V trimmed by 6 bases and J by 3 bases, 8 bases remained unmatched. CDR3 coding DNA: TGCGCCAGCATCTGGGGACAGGGGAAGCACACTGAAGCTTTCTTT. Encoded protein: CASIWGQGKHTEAFF.